The entry below gives a single T cell receptor (beta chain) sequence along with its context. This CDR3 has 13 residues. The ends lost 10 bases at V and 4 bases at J; junction bases unmatched: 8. The V gene's germline CDR1 is LNHDA and CDR2 SQIVND (reference sequence). The data were produced by immunoSEQ multiplex PCR, yet TCRdb's version contains in-frame clones alone and is incomplete. The profile shows under 150,000 clones, 65% to 85% of them singletons. The data were taken from a study of blood T cell repertoires in COVID-19. The receptor was isolated from a woman aged 50 to 60 who had been exposed to COVID-19. The chain couples TRBV19 to TRBJ1-1, with 8 bases fitting TRBD1. Sequencing was performed on PBMCs or T cells enriched from blood (not recorded which). The chain's CDR3 is CAIAPTGGTEAFF. The CDR3 DNA reads TGTGCCATAGCTCCTACAGGGGGCACTGAAGCTTTCTTT.